The entry below gives a single TCR beta chain sequence along with its context. This sequence may be a read error, since a much larger clone differs from it by one base. This sample was taken from a study of CD8+CD57+ T cells in acquired aplastic anemia. By flow cytometry, patients selected for sequencing had shown an expansion of CD8+CD57+ cells. Germline lookup yields CDR1 LNHDA and CDR2 SQIVND (reference sequence). The CDR3 runs 14 residues. TCR beta VDJ combinations and CDR3 sequences were profiled from genomic DNA. Each CDR3 protein gets one entry after TCRdb re-called the reads with MiXCR. The sample has roughly 500,000 distinct CDR3 sequences; more than 25% are singletons.

The material sequenced was sorted CD4+, CD8+, or CD8+CD57+ T cells (not recorded which) from PBMCs. The chain joins TRBV19 to TRBJ2-1, with D perhaps TRBD1 or TRBD2 (5 bases each). The source of this sequence is a human donor with aplastic anemia. CDR3 DNA: TGTGCCACACGAGGGGCTCTAGCCTACAATGAGCAGCTCTTC. Amino acid sequence: CATRGALAYNEQLF. The full variable domain, completed using reference TRBV19 and TRBJ2-1, is DGGITQSPKYLFRKEGQNVTLSCEQNLNHDAMYWYRQDPGQGLRLIYYSQIVNDFQKGDIAEGYSVSREKKESFPLTVTSAQKNPTAFYLCATRGALAYNEQLFGPGTRLTVL.